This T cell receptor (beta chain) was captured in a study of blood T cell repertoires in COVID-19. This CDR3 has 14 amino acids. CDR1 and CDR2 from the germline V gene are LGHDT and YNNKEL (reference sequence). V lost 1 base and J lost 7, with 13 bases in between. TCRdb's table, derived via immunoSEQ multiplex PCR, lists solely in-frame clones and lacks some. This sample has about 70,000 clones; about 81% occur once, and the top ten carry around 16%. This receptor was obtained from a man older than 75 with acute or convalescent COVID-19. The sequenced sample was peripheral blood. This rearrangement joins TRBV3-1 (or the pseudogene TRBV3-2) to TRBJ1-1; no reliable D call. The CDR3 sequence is CASSQVTVSNEAFF. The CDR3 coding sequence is TGTGCCAGCAGCCAAGTAACGGTCTCCAATGAAGCTTTCTTT.